Shown below are 11 T cell receptor beta chains from a single sample sequenced in a study of Graves' ophthalmopathy and Graves' hyperthyroidism. The TCR beta CDR3 regions underwent amplification from RNA transcripts. Amplification began with first-round RT-PCR using HTBI primers, then second-round multiplex PCR was performed. TCRdb reprocessed the multiplex PCR reads via MiXCR and lists one record per CDR3 protein. Seen here are around 520,000 distinct CDR3 sequences, 35% to 40% observed once, and the top ten hold about 4.1%. The sequencing input was peripheral blood or thyroid tissue (not recorded which). Receptor source: an adult man with Graves' hyperthyroidism.

The chain is built from TRBV7-2 and TRBJ2-3; 10 bases fit TRBD2. Germline values: CDR1 SGHTA, CDR2 FQGNSA. J was trimmed by 4 bases and V by 4 bases; bases with no gene match: 11. The CDR3 covers 17 residues. CDR3 in amino acids: CASSSRLAGDRSDTQYF. The CDR3 bases are TGTGCCAGCAGCTCCCGTCTAGCGGGAGATAGGTCAGATACGCAGTATTTT.

This clonotype was recorded many times. The genes are TRBV5-8 and TRBJ1-2; 9 bases are shared with TRBD1. The CDR3 runs to 14 residues. The V gene end was trimmed by 2 bases and the J gene end by 8 bases; junction bases not matched to a gene: 7. The germline V gene encodes CDR1 SGHTS and CDR2 YDEGEE. The CDR3 loop reads CASSFPTGGYGYTF. CDR3 nucleotide sequence: TGTGCCAGCAGCTTCCCGACAGGGGGTTACGGCTACACCTTC.

Points on this clonotype: The limits of the CDR3 on the DNA are not certain, so only TCRdb's listed CDR3 is given. The rearrangement uses TRBV7-9 and TRBJ2-7; the D segment call TRBD2 is taken from the table without a DNA check. Germline CDR1 is SEHNR and CDR2 is FQNEAQ (reference sequence). The CDR3 is made up of 23 amino acids, end residues included. CDR3 loop: CASSFYICSASRTSGGISYEQYF.

This clonotype showed up many times. The chain combines TRBV6-1 with TRBJ1-3; unclear D gene. Trimming removed 2 bases at V and 0 bases at J, with 8 bases between. This CDR3 has 15 amino acids. Germline V gives CDR1 MNHNS, CDR2 SASEGT. DNA of the CDR3: TGTGCCAGCAGTGAATGGACCTTCTCTGGAAACACCATATATTTT. Its translation: CASSEWTFSGNTIYF.

A few counts support this clonotype. The chain recombines TRBV4-1 with TRBJ2-2, with D tentatively TRBD2 (6 bases). V gave up 0 bases and J gave up 6 bases, with 11 bases separating them. This CDR3 contains 15 residues. Germline V gives CDR1 MGHRA, CDR2 YSYEKL. CDR3 region: CASSQDRGRPGELFF. The CDR3 nucleotides are TGCGCCAGCAGCCAAGATCGAGGGAGGCCCGGGGAGCTGTTTTTT.

This clonotype was seen at least ten times. J is TRBJ2-7 and V is TRBV29-1; 8 bases are shared with TRBD2. CDR1 SQVTM and CDR2 ANQGSEA come from the germline V gene. V lost 8 bases to trimming and J lost 2 bases; unmatched junction nucleotides: 11. The CDR3 runs 14 residues. CDR3 sequence (DNA): TGCAGCATCCAGCGGGAGCCGATGACCTACGAGCAGTACTTC. As protein: CSIQREPMTYEQYF.

The chain uses TRBV3-1 and TRBJ2-7, with 16 bases matching TRBD2. Germline values: CDR1 LGHDT, CDR2 YNNKEL (reference sequence). V trimming: 3 bases; J trimming: 6 bases; junction bases outside the gene matches: 8. The CDR3 is 17 residues long. Written as DNA, the CDR3 is TGTGCCAGCAGCCACTACCCCGGGACTAGCGGGGGGGCCGAGCAGTACTTC. Protein product: CASSHYPGTSGGAEQYF.

The rearrangement joins TRBV19 to TRBJ2-5, with D unresolved. Trimming removed 5 bases from V and 4 bases from J, with 11 bases in between. Germline-derived CDR1 and CDR2 are LNHDA and SQIVND (reference sequence). The CDR3 consists of 13 residues. The CDR3 DNA reads TGTGCCAGTAGTTCGGTTCTAGGAGAGACCCAGTACTTC. Protein: CASSSVLGETQYF. The full variable domain, completed using reference TRBV19 and TRBJ2-5, is DGGITQSPKYLFRKEGQNVTLSCEQNLNHDAMYWYRQDPGQGLRLIYYSQIVNDFQKGDIAEGYSVSREKKESFPLTVTSAQKNPTAFYLCASSSVLGETQYFGPGTRLLVL.

This clonotype has only a few counts. The chain is built from TRBV12-3 or TRBV12-4 and TRBJ1-4, with 8 bases that match TRBD1. The CDR3 length is 13 residues. V shed 6 bases, J shed 7 bases, and the junction held 4 bases outside the gene matches. CDR3 sequence reads: CASSPGQVEKLFF. The CDR3, as DNA: TGTGCCAGCAGCCCGGGACAGGTTGAAAAACTGTTTTTT.

This clonotype has only a few counts. This chain joins TRBV6-6 and TRBJ1-5; 8 positions agree with TRBD1. V gave up 4 bases and J gave up 3 bases; unmatched junction bases: 5. CDR1 is MNHNY, CDR2 SVGAGI, per germline (reference sequence). The CDR3 totals 15 residues. The CDR3 loop reads CASSLKTGVNQPQHF. Written as DNA, the CDR3 is TGTGCCAGCAGTTTAAAGACAGGGGTCAATCAGCCCCAGCATTTT.

Ten or more counts support this clonotype. V gene TRBV29-1 combines with J gene TRBJ1-2, with D perhaps matching TRBD1 (6 bases). Germline values: CDR1 SQVTM, CDR2 ANQGSEA. This CDR3 comprises 14 residues. The CDR3 region has the DNA TGCAGGGGGTTACCGGGACATCCGGACTATGGCTACACCTTC. It translates to CRGLPGHPDYGYTF.